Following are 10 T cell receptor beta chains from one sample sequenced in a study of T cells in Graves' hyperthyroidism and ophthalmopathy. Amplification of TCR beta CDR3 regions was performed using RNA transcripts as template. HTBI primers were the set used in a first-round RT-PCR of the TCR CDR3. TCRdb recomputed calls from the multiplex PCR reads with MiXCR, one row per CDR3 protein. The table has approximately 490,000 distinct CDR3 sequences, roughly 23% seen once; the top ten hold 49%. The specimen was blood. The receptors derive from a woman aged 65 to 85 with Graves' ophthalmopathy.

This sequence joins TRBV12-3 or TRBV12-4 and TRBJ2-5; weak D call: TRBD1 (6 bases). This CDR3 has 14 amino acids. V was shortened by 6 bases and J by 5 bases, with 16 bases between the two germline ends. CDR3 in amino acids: CASRQQGTGETQYF. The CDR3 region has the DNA TGTGCCAGCAGACAACAGGGAACTGGGGAGACCCAGTACTTC.

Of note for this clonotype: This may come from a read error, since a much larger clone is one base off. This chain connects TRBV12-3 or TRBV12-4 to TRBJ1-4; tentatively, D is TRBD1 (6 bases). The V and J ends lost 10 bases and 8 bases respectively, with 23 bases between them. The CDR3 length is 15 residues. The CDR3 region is CANRPYRESREKLFF. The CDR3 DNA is TGTGCCAACAGACCTTACAGGGAATCTCGAGAAAAACTGTTTTTT.

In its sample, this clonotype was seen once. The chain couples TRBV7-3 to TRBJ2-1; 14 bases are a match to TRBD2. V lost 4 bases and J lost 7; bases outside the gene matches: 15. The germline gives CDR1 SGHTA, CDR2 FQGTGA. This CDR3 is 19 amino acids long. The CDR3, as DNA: TGTGCCAGCAGCTCCCTCCCCTTTGGGACTAGCGGGAGTGGTAATGAGCAGTTCTTC. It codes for CASSSLPFGTSGSGNEQFF.

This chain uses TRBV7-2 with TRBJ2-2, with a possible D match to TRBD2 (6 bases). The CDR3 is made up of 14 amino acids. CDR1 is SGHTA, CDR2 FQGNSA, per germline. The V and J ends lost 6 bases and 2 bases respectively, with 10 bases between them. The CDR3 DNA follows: TGTGCCAGCAGGTGGGACTTCAACACCGGGGAGCTGTTTTTT. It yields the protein CASRWDFNTGELFF.

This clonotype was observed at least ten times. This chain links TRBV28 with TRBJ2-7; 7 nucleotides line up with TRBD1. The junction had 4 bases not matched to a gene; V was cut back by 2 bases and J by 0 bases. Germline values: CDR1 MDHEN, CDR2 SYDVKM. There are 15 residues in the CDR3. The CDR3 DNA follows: TGTGCCAGCAGTTTACGAGAGGGGGCCTCCTACGAGCAGTACTTC. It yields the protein CASSLREGASYEQYF.

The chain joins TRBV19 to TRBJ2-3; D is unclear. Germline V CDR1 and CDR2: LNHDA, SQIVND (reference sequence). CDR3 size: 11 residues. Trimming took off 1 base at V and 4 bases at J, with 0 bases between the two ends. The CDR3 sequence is CASSIADTQYF. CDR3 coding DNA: TGTGCCAGTAGTATAGCAGATACGCAGTATTTT.

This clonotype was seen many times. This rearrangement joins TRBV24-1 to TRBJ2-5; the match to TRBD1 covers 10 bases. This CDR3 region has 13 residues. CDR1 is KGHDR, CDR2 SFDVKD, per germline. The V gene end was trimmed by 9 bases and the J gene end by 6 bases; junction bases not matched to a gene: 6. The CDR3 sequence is CATAPGQGKTQYF. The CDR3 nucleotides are TGTGCCACCGCGCCGGGACAGGGGAAGACCCAGTACTTC.

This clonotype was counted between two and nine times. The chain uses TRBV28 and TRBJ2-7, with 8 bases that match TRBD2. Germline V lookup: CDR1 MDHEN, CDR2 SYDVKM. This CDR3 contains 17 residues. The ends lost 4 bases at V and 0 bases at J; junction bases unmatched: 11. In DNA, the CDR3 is TGTGCCAGCAGTTCACCGACCGGGACTAGTTTCTCCTACGAGCAGTACTTC. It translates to CASSSPTGTSFSYEQYF.

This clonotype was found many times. CDR3 residues: CASSPLAGWDTGELFF. The CDR3 bases are TGTGCCAGCAGTCCGTTAGCGGGATGGGACACCGGGGAGCTGTTTTTT. The rearrangement joins TRBV12-3 or TRBV12-4 to TRBJ2-2; TRBD2 matches 8 bases. Trimming at V came to 5 bases and at J to 3 bases, leaving 8 bases not matched to a gene. The CDR3 totals 16 residues.

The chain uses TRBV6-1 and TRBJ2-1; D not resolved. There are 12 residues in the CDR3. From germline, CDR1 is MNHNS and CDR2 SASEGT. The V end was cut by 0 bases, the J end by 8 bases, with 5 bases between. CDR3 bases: TGTGCCAGCAGTGAAGCTTCTTATGAGCAGTTCTTC. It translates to CASSEASYEQFF.